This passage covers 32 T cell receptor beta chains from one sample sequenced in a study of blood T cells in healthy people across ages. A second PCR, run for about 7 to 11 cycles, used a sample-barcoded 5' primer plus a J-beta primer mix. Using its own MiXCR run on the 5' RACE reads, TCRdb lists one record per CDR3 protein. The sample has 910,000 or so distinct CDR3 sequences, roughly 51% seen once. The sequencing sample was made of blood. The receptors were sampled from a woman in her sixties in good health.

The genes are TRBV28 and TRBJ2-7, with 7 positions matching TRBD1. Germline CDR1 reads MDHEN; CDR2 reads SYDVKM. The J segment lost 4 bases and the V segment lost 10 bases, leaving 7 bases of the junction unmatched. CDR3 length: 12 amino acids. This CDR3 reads CATTGSRYEQYF. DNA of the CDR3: TGTGCCACGACAGGGAGTAGGTACGAGCAGTACTTC.

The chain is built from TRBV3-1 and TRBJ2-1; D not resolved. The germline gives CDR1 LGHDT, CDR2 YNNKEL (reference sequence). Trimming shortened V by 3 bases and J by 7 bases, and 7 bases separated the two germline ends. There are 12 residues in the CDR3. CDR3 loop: CASSQVMNEQFF. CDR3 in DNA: TGTGCCAGCAGCCAGGTGATGAATGAGCAGTTCTTC.

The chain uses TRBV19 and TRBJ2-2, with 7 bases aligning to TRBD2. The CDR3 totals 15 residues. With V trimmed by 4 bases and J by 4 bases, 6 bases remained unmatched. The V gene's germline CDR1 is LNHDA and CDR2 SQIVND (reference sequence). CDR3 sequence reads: CASSKLAEITGELFF. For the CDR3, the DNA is TGTGCCAGTAGTAAGCTAGCGGAGATCACCGGGGAGCTGTTTTTT.

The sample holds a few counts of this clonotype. CDR3 DNA: TGCAGTGCTAGAGCCTGGACAGGGGGTTACAATGAGCAGTTCTTC. Residues: CSARAWTGGYNEQFF. The chain carries TRBV20-1 and TRBJ2-1; 10 bases match TRBD1. In germline, CDR1 is DFQATT, CDR2 SNEGSKA (reference sequence). With 1 base clipped from V and 4 bases from J, the junction kept 4 bases outside the gene matches. The CDR3 has 15 amino acids.

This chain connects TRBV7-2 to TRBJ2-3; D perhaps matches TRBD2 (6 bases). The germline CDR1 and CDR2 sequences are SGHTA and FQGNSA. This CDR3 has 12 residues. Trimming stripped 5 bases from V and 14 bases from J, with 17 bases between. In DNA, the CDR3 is TGTGCCAGCAGCCTGGAGCGGGTACGTCTGTATTTT. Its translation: CASSLERVRLYF.

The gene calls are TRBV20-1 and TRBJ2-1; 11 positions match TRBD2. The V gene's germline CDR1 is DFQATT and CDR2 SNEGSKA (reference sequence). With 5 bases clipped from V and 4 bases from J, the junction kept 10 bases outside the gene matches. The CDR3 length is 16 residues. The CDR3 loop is CSAPHRLAGRYNEQFF. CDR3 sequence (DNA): TGCAGTGCTCCCCACCGACTAGCGGGGCGATACAATGAGCAGTTCTTC.

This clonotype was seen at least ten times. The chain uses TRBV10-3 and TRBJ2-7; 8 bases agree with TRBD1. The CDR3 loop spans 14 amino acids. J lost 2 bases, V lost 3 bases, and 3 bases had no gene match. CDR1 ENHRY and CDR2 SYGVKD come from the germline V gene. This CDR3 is CAISETGGAYEQYF. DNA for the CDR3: TGTGCCATCAGTGAAACAGGGGGAGCCTACGAGCAGTACTTC.

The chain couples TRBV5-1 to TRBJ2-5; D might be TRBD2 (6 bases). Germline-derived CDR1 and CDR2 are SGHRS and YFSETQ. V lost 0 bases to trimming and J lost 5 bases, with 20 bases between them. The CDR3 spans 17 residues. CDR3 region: CASSLAASAIGRETQYF. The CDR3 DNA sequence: TGCGCCAGCAGCTTGGCGGCTAGCGCCATCGGCAGGGAGACCCAGTACTTC.

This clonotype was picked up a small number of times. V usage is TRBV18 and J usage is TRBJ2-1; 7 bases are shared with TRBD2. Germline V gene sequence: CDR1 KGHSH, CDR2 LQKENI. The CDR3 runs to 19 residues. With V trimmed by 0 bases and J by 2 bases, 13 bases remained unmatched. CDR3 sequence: CASSPPRSTGTKAYNEQFF. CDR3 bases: TGTGCCAGCTCACCACCGCGCAGTACCGGGACTAAGGCCTACAATGAGCAGTTCTTC.

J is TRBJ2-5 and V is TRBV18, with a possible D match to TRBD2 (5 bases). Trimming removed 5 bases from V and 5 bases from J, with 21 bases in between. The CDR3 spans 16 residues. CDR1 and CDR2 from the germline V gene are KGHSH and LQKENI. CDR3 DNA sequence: TGTGCCAGCTCAGCTGTCCTGAGGGCAGTAGGTGAGACCCAGTACTTC. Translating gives CASSAVLRAVGETQYF.

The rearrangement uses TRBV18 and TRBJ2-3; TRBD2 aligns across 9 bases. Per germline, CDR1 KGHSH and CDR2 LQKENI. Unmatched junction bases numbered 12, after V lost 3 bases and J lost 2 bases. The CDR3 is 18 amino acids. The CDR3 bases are TGTGCCAGCTCACCGCTAAGACCTAGCGGGACCCACACAGATACGCAGTATTTT. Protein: CASSPLRPSGTHTDTQYF.

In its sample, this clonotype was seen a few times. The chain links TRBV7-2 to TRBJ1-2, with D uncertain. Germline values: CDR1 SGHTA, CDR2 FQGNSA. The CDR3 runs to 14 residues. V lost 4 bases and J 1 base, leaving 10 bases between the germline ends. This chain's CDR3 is CASSSVDRNYGYTF. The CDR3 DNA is TGTGCCAGCAGCTCCGTAGACCGTAACTATGGCTACACCTTC.

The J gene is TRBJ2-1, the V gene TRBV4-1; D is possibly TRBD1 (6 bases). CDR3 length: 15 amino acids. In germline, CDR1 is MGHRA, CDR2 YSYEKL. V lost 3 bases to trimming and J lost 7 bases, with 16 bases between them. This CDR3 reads CASSHRGLTGNEQFF. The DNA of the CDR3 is TGCGCCAGCAGCCACAGGGGCCTGACGGGAAATGAGCAGTTCTTC.

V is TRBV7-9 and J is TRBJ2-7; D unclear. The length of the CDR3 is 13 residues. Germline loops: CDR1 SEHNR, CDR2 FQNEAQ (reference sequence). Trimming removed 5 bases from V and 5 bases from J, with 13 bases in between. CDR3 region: CASSPGKVHEQYF. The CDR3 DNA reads TGTGCCAGCAGCCCTGGAAAGGTCCACGAGCAGTACTTC.

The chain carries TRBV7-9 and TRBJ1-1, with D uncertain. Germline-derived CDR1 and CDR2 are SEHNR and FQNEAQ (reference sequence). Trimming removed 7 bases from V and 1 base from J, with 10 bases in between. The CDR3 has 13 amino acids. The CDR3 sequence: CASKTTQNTEAFF. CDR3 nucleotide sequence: TGTGCCAGCAAAACGACACAGAACACTGAAGCTTTCTTT.

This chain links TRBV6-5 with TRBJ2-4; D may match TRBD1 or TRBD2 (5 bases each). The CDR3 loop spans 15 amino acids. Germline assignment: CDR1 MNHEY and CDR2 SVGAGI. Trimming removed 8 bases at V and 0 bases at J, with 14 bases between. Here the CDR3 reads CASSGALGAKNIQYF. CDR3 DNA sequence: TGTGCCAGCTCCGGGGCCTTGGGAGCCAAAAACATTCAGTACTTC.

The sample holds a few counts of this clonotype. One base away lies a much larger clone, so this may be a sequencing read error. DNA for the CDR3: TGTGCCAGCAGCCAAGGACTAGCGGGCAACAATGAGCAGTACTTC. It yields the protein CASSQGLAGNNEQYF. The chain joins TRBV3-1 to TRBJ2-5; 10 nucleotides agree with TRBD2. Germline-derived CDR1 and CDR2 are LGHDT and YNNKEL (reference sequence). Trimming at V came to 1 base and at J to 11 bases, leaving 10 bases not matched to a gene. The CDR3 extends over 15 amino acids.

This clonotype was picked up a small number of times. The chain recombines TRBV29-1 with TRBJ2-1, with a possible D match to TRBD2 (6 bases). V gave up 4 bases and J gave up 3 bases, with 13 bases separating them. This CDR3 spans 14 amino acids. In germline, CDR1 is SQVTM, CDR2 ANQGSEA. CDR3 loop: CSVGGLAIYNEQFF. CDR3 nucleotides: TGCAGCGTTGGCGGGCTAGCGATCTACAATGAGCAGTTCTTC.

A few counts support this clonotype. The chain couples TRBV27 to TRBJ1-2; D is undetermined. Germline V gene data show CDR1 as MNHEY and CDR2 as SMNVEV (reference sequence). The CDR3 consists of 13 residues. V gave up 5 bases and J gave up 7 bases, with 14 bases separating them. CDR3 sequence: CASSSRAQVGYTF. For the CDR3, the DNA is TGTGCCAGCAGTAGCCGAGCCCAGGTTGGCTACACCTTC.

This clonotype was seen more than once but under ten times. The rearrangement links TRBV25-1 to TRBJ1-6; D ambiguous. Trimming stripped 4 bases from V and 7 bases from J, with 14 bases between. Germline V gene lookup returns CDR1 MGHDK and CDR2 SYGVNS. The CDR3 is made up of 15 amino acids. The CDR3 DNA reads TGTGCCAGCAGTGTGCATGGGCCCCCAAATTCACCCCTCCACTTT. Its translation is CASSVHGPPNSPLHF.

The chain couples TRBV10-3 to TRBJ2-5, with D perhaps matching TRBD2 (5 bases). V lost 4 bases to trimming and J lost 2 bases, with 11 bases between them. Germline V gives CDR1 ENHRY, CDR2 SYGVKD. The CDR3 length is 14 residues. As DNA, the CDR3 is TGTGCCATCAGTGGGAATCCGGGACAAGAGACCCAGTACTTC. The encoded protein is CAISGNPGQETQYF.

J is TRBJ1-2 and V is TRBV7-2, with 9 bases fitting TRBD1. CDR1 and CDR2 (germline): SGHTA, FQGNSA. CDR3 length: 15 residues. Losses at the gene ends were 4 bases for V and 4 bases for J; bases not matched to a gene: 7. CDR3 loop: CASSSQGAVSYGYTF. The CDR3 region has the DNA TGTGCCAGCAGCTCACAGGGGGCTGTCTCCTATGGCTACACCTTC.

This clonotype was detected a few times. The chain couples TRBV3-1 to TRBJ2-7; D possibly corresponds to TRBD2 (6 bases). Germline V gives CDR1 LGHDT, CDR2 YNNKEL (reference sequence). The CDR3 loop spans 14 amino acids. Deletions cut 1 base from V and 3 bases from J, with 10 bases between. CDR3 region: CASSQGHSGYEQYF. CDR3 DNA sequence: TGTGCCAGCAGCCAAGGACATAGCGGCTACGAGCAGTACTTC.

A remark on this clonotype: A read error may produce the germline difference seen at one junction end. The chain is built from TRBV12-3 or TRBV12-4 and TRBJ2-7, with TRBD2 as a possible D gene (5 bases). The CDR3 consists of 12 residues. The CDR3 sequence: CSSSLRAYEQYF. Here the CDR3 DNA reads TGTTCCAGCAGTTTGAGGGCCTACGAGCAGTACTTC.

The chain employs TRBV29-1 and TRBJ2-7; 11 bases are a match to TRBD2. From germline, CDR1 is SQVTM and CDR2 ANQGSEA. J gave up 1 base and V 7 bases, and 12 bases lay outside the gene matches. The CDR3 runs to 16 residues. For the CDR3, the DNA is TGCAGCGCCAACGCAAAGGGACTAGCGGCGTCCTACGAGCAGTACTTC. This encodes CSANAKGLAASYEQYF.

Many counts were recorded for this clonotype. CDR3 sequence reads: CSAKALGGDSDTQYF. In nucleotides, the CDR3 is TGCAGTGCTAAGGCCTTGGGGGGAGATTCAGATACGCAGTATTTT. V usage is TRBV20-1 and J usage is TRBJ2-3; D possibly corresponds to TRBD2 (6 bases). Germline CDR1 and CDR2: DFQATT and SNEGSKA (reference sequence). Trimming shortened V by 4 bases and J by 4 bases, and 18 bases separated the two germline ends. The CDR3 runs to 15 residues.

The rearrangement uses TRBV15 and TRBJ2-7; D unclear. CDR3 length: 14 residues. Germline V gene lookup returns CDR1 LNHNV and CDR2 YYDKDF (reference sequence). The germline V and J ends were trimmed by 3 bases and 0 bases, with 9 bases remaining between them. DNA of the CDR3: TGTGCCACCAGCAGGGTCCCCAGCTCCTACGAGCAGTACTTC. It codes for CATSRVPSSYEQYF.

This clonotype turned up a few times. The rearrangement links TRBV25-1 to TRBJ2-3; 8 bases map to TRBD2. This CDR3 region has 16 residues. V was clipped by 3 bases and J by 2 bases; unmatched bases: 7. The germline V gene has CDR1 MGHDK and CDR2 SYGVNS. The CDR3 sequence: CASSDYSGTPTDTQYF. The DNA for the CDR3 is TGTGCCAGCAGTGATTATAGCGGGACTCCCACAGATACGCAGTATTTT.

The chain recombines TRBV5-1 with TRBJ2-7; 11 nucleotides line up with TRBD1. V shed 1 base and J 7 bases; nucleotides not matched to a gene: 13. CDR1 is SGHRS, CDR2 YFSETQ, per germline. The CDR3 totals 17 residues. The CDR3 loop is CASSLRTGGEGFHEQYF. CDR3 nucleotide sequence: TGCGCCAGCAGCTTGCGGACAGGGGGCGAAGGATTCCATGAGCAGTACTTC.

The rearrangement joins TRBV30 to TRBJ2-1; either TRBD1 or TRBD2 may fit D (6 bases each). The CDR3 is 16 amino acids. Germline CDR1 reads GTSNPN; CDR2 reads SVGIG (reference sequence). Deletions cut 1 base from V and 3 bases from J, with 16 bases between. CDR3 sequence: CAWSGRGVWSYNEQFF. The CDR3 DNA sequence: TGTGCCTGGAGTGGAAGGGGGGTTTGGAGCTACAATGAGCAGTTCTTC.

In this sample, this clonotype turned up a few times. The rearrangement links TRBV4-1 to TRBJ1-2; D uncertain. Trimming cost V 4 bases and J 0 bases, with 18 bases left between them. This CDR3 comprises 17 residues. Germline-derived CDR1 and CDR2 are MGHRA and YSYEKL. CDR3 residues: CASSRDPRNSPNYGYTF. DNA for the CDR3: TGCGCCAGCAGCCGCGATCCTAGGAACAGCCCTAACTATGGCTACACCTTC.

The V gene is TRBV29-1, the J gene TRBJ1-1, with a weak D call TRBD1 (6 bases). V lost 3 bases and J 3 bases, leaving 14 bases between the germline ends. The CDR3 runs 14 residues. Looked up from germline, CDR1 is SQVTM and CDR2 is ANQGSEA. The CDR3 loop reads CSVDAGEWYTEAFF. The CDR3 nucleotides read TGCAGCGTTGATGCAGGGGAATGGTACACTGAAGCTTTCTTT. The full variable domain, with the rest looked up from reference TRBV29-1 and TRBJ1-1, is SAVISQKPSRDICQRGTSLTIQCQVDSQVTMMFWYRQQPGQSLTLIATANQGSEATYESGFVIDKFPISRPNLTFSTLTVSNMSPEDSSIYLCSVDAGEWYTEAFFGQGTRLTVV.